The clone carrying this T cell receptor beta chain was detected only once. These data come from a study of CD8 T cells in Susac syndrome. Sequencing targeted TCR beta in T cells from blood (CD8+ and CD4+). The multiple sclerosis control group was made up of treatment-naive patients with stable or active relapsing-remitting disease. Random hexamers were used to reverse transcribe 0.5 to 1 ug of RNA. With immunoSEQ multiplex PCR, TCR beta CDR3 was amplified across 54 Vbeta and 13 Jbeta. TCRdb used MiXCR to reprocess the immunoSEQ multiplex PCR reads, holding one entry per CDR3 protein. This sample has tens of thousands of distinct CDR3 sequences; 90% to 95% occur once, and the top ten carry 0.56%. CDR1 is KGHDR, CDR2 SFDVKD, per germline. The CDR3 sequence is 17 residues long. Trimming took 4 bases from V and 0 from J, leaving 12 bases between them.

This sequence joins TRBV24-1 and TRBJ2-6, with D unresolved. Sequenced input: CD8+ T cells from PBMCs. This clonotype originated in a human donor with multiple sclerosis. The CDR3 DNA reads as TGTGCCACCAGTGACCACGGACGGTACTCTGGGGCCAACGTCCTGACTTTC. Translation: CATSDHGRYSGANVLTF.